This T cell receptor beta chain was documented in a study of T cell clonotyping in hematopoietic cell transplantation. Across the whole study: Recipient samples before transplant were obtained post-cytoreduction. Study conclusions and caveats: Few recipient clonotypes overlapped donors; over 95% were de novo at given depth.

Germline lookup yields CDR1 SGHAT and CDR2 FQNNGV. After removal of 6 bases from V and 10 bases from J, the junction contained 9 bases not matched to a gene. The CDR3 totals 15 residues. The data were produced by immunoSEQ multiplex PCR, yet TCRdb's version contains in-frame clones alone and is incomplete. The table records about 50,000 clones, about nine tenths of them present only once. Regarding this clone: Its antigen is undetermined.

Regarding time point: recipient sample about 28 days before transplant, after cytoreduction. The sequence derives from a man between 60 and 70 years old with biphenotypic leukemia. Some clones in this sample may be carry-over from other donors' samples. The chain recombines TRBV11-2 with TRBJ2-1; TRBD2 agrees at 13 bases. Sequences were derived from peripheral blood mononuclear cells, sampled before stem cell transplant. The CDR3 nucleotides read TGTGCCAGCAGTCGCGGACTAGCGGGAGTTGAAGAGCAGTTCTTC. Protein: CASSRGLAGVEEQFF.